What follows is one TCR beta chain and its context. What this receptor recognizes is not known. Base qualities were left out, and no much larger clone turns up one base away. Looking up the germline V gene (reference sequence) yields CDR1 SEHNR and CDR2 FQNEAQ. Including the terminal cysteine and phenylalanine, the CDR3 comprises 14 residues. The kept DNA is CDR3 alone, 42 bases in frame from the first base. Trimming takes 6 bases from V and 5 bases from J, and the germline ends sit 13 bases apart. This sample is part of a study of OX40 agonist ivuxolimab in advanced cancers. Regarding the study in general: Ivuxolimab was an agonistic, fully human IgG2 monoclonal antibody directed against OX40 (CD134), a costimulatory receptor. Intravenous ivuxolimab was administered to patients every 2 weeks at six dose levels: 0.01, 0.1, 0.3, 1.5, 3 and 10 mg/kg. Of the 50 or so patients in dose escalation, some 20 had hepatocellular carcinoma, approximately 15 had melanoma, 9 had renal cell carcinoma and 9 had head and neck cancer. In the dose-escalation cohort, 82.7% of patients were male, and the mean age was approximately 60 years, with a range of about 20 to 79. Prior anti-PD-1, anti-PD-L1 or anti-CTLA-4 therapy was permitted, and checkpoint inhibitors had been received by less than 45% of dose-escalation patients. Three dose-escalation patients achieved partial responses, one with hepatocellular carcinoma and two with cutaneous melanoma. The point of sequencing TCRbeta in the periphery was to test whether ivuxolimab changed TCR sequence diversity and drove clonal T-cell expansion. The paper covers the monotherapy dose-escalation part of the phase I ivuxolimab trial, which included N of about 50 patients.

Paper-wide results and their limitations: Antigen specificity was not determined for the clonally expanded peripheral T cells. At doses of 0.1 to 3.0 mg/kg, clonal expansion of both CD4+ and CD8+ T cells in blood was seen between baseline and week 6. Low levels of normalized T-cell clonal expansion were also shown by some nonresponding patients. After ivuxolimab, expanded clones were on average more numerous among CD8+ T cells than among CD4+ T cells. In partial responders in the 0.1-3.0 mg/kg groups, normalized peripheral clonal expansion was found to be among the lowest, especially among CD8+ T cells.

The trial excluded patients who had a history of autoimmune disease or who were on systemic immunosuppression. Peripheral blood for TCR sequencing was drawn from every dose cohort at baseline, at cycle 4 day 1 and at cycle 7 day 1. Samples were obtained from an open-label, multicenter, first-in-human phase I dose-escalation trial of ivuxolimab. Adults with locally advanced or metastatic melanoma, renal cell, hepatocellular, or head and neck squamous cell carcinoma were enrolled in the trial. Before TCR sequencing, CD4+ and CD8+ T cells were separately sorted from peripheral blood. Genomic DNA was extracted from sorted cells for sequencing of the TCRbeta CDR3 region. The immunoSEQ Assay was used for sequencing of TCRbeta CDR3 regions. This is the immuneACCESS table as TCRdb keeps it, with only in-frame sequences that have V and J called. A part of the clones is gone; compared with another copy, unresolved V genes explain less than half, and the rest is unexplained. The sample table shows about 66,000 clones, and about 77% are seen once. 1.6% of the sample is in the top ten clones.

The clonotype originates from an adult with an advanced solid tumor such as melanoma, head and neck, liver or kidney cancer. The sequence joins TRBV7-9 to TRBJ2-2; TRBD1 is a weak D gene call, 5 bases matching. The specimen comprised CD4+ or CD8+ T cells sorted from blood, sampled in a trial of the OX40 agonist ivuxolimab. The CDR3 protein is CASSLTTGTGELFF. The nucleotide sequence reads as follows: TGTGCCAGCAGTTTAACAACAGGAACCGGGGAGCTGTTTTTT.